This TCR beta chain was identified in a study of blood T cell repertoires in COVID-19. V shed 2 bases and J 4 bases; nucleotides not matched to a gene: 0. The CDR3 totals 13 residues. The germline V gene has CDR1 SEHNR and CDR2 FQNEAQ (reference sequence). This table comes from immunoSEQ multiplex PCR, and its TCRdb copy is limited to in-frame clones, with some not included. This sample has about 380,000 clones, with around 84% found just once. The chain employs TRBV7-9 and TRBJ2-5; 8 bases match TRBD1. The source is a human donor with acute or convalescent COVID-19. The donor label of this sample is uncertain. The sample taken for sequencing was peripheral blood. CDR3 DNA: TGTGCCAGCAGCTTAACAGGGGGAGAGACCCAGTACTTC. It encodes CASSLTGGETQYF.